Listed here is a single TCR beta chain. No antigen is known for it. The PCR had 60 Vbeta and 13 Jbeta primers. The assay was immunoSEQ multiplex PCR, and TCRdb's table has in-frame clones only and misses some. The sample contains approximately 140,000 clones, 75% to 85% of which appear only once. The data originate from a study of cytomegalovirus exposure and HLA in healthy donors. Study findings and constraints: Specificity of three CMV-associated chains for CMV antigens was verified in vitro. Indistinguishability led to the exclusion of some V segments, TRBV6-2 and TRBV6-3 included. Cytomegalovirus status was reportedly diagnosed by the classifier with high sensitivity and specificity.

The germline V gene has CDR1 SEHNR and CDR2 FQNEAQ (reference sequence). V lost 2 bases, J lost 0 bases, and 2 bases stayed unmatched. The CDR3 contains 15 residues. This sequence joins TRBV7-9 and TRBJ2-7, with 9 bases aligning to TRBD1. The source is a man aged 45-60 years in good health and CMV-seropositive. Sequenced input: PBMCs. CDR3 loop: CASSLLTGGSYEQYF. The CDR3 DNA sequence: TGTGCCAGCAGCTTATTGACAGGGGGCTCCTACGAGCAGTACTTC.